Listed here are 26 T cell receptor beta chains from one sample, sequenced in a study of cytomegalovirus exposure and HLA in healthy donors. PCR amplification relied on 60 Vbeta primers (plus 13 Jbeta primers). Clones were sequenced by immunoSEQ multiplex PCR, and TCRdb holds only the in-frame ones, with some missing. The table records around 150,000 clones, 82% of them present only once. The specimen sequenced was PBMCs. The receptors come from a man aged 25 to 40 in good health and CMV-seropositive.

The chain couples TRBV2 to TRBJ2-5; 8 bases agree with TRBD1. Germline CDR1 SNHLY, CDR2 FYNNEI. Unmatched junction bases numbered 5, after V lost 5 bases and J lost 6 bases. The CDR3 consists of 13 residues. The CDR3 nucleotides are TGTGCCAGCAGTTCGGACAGGGCGAAGACCCAGTACTTC. As protein: CASSSDRAKTQYF.

This clone turned up a few times. The chain links TRBV6-8 to TRBJ2-3; 7 bases map to TRBD1. Losses at the gene ends were 5 bases for V and 1 base for J; bases not matched to a gene: 6. Per germline, CDR1 MNHGY and CDR2 SAAAGT. The CDR3 is 15 amino acids. The CDR3 sequence is CASSIQGECTDTQYF. The CDR3 DNA reads as TGTGCCAGCAGTATCCAGGGGGAGTGCACAGATACGCAGTATTTT.

This chain connects TRBV10-1 to TRBJ2-7; 7 nucleotides line up with TRBD1. This CDR3 comprises 13 residues. The germline gives CDR1 WNHNN, CDR2 SYGVQD (reference sequence). The junction had 3 bases not matched to a gene; V was cut back by 0 bases and J by 7 bases. Here the CDR3 reads CASSESGQREQYF. In DNA form, the CDR3 reads TGCGCCAGCAGTGAGTCGGGACAGAGGGAGCAGTACTTC.

CDR3 in amino acids: CASSLGSQGDQPQHF. DNA of the CDR3: TGTGCCAGCAGTTTAGGGTCCCAGGGGGATCAGCCCCAGCATTTT. The chain joins TRBV28 to TRBJ1-5; TRBD1 matches 7 bases. Germline V gene lookup returns CDR1 MDHEN and CDR2 SYDVKM. This CDR3 is 15 amino acids long. V gave up 2 bases and J gave up 5 bases; unmatched junction bases: 6.

The genes are TRBV7-9 and TRBJ2-3, with TRBD1 as a possible D gene (5 bases). Germline CDR1 SEHNR, CDR2 FQNEAQ (reference sequence). The CDR3 contains 14 residues. V lost 5 bases and J 0 bases, leaving 9 bases between the germline ends. CDR3 residues: CASSQDISTDTQYF. The CDR3 DNA reads as TGTGCCAGCAGCCAGGACATTAGCACAGATACGCAGTATTTT. The whole variable domain, filled in from reference TRBV7-9 and TRBJ2-3, reads DTGVSQNPRHKITKRGQNVTFRCDPISEHNRLYWYRQTLGQGPEFLTYFQNEAQLEKSRLLSDRFSAERPKGSFSTLEIQRTEQGDSAMYLCASSQDISTDTQYFGPGTRLTVL.

The chain is built from TRBV19 and TRBJ2-7; D is perhaps TRBD2 (6 bases). In germline, CDR1 is LNHDA, CDR2 SQIVND (reference sequence). Deletions cut 5 bases from V and 4 bases from J, with 15 bases between. CDR3 length equals 14 residues. CDR3: CASSARLARYEQYF. In DNA, the CDR3 is TGTGCCAGTAGTGCCCGCCTAGCGAGGTACGAGCAGTACTTC.

This sequence joins TRBV30 and TRBJ1-1, with D unresolved. The V gene's germline CDR1 is GTSNPN and CDR2 SVGIG (reference sequence). V lost 3 bases and J 0 bases, leaving 11 bases between the germline ends. The CDR3 consists of 14 residues. Here the CDR3 reads CAWRGGYLNTEAFF. As DNA, the CDR3 is TGTGCCTGGAGAGGAGGGTATTTGAACACTGAAGCTTTCTTT. The variable domain in full, completed from reference TRBV30 and TRBJ1-1, reads SQTIHQWPATLVQPVGSPLSLECTVEGTSNPNLYWYRQAAGRGLQLLFYSVGIGQISSEVPQNLSASRPQDRQFILSSKKLLLSDSGFYLCAWRGGYLNTEAFFGQGTRLTVV.

This chain connects TRBV5-8 to TRBJ1-5; D unresolved. In germline, CDR1 is SGHTS, CDR2 YDEGEE. V lost 4 bases to trimming and J lost 3 bases, with 17 bases between them. This CDR3 contains 16 residues. The CDR3 bases are TGTGCCAGCAGCAAGTACTCGGGGTGGAACAATCAGCCCCAGCATTTT. As protein: CASSKYSGWNNQPQHF.

The chain combines TRBV4-1 with TRBJ2-7, with TRBD2 identical over 15 bases. The CDR3 is 19 amino acids. Germline trimming cut 2 bases from V and 3 bases from J; bases unmatched to any gene: 11. Germline V gene data show CDR1 as MGHRA and CDR2 as YSYEKL. The CDR3 DNA reads TGCGCCAGCAGCCAAAACGGACTAGCGGGGGGGCCGGGGGACTACGAGCAGTACTTC. It specifies CASSQNGLAGGPGDYEQYF.

This clone was counted only a few times. V is TRBV10-2 and J is TRBJ2-7; 9 bases match TRBD2. Per the germline V gene, CDR1 is WSHSY and CDR2 is SAAADI. V lost 4 bases, J lost 4 bases, and 8 bases stayed unmatched. The CDR3 is 15 residues long. This chain's CDR3 is CASSGIAGVGYEQYF. The CDR3 coding sequence is TGCGCCAGCAGTGGAATAGCGGGAGTGGGGTACGAGCAGTACTTC.

The chain joins TRBV7-6 to TRBJ2-1; 8 bases match TRBD2. The V segment lost 0 bases and the J segment 3 bases; nucleotides outside the gene matches: 4. The CDR3 length is 16 residues. Germline V lookup: CDR1 SGHVS, CDR2 FNYEAQ. CDR3: CASSLANAGGYNEQFF. The DNA for the CDR3 is TGTGCCAGCAGCTTAGCGAACGCGGGAGGCTACAATGAGCAGTTCTTC.

The rearrangement links TRBV18 to TRBJ1-1; maybe TRBD1 (5 bases). The CDR3 covers 13 residues. Deletions cut 3 bases from V and 5 bases from J, with 10 bases between. CDR1 and CDR2 from the germline V gene are KGHSH and LQKENI. CDR3 in amino acids: CASSPGPGTEAFF. For the CDR3, the DNA is TGTGCCAGCTCACCCGGGCCAGGGACTGAAGCTTTCTTT.

This clone was picked up a small number of times. The CDR3 loop is CASRGTGTTSYEQYF. In DNA form, the CDR3 reads TGTGCCAGCAGAGGAACCGGGACAACCTCCTACGAGCAGTACTTC. The chain recombines TRBV5-5 with TRBJ2-7, with a weak D call TRBD1 (6 bases). The CDR3 has 15 residues. V was pared by 5 bases and J by 0 bases, with 15 bases between. Looked up from germline, CDR1 is SGHKS and CDR2 is YYEKEE (reference sequence).

DNA of the CDR3: TGTGCCAGCAGCGAGGGGACAGGGCTCGGGGAAAAACTGTTTTTT. Translating it yields CASSEGTGLGEKLFF. V and J are TRBV5-6 and TRBJ1-4, with 9 bases identical to TRBD1. V dropped 4 bases and J dropped 8; count of bases not matched to a gene: 9. Germline assignment: CDR1 SGHDT and CDR2 YYEEEE. The CDR3 runs 15 residues.

V is TRBV7-9 and J is TRBJ2-7; 10 bases line up with TRBD1. Trimming at V came to 3 bases and at J to 4 bases, leaving 3 bases not matched to a gene. The CDR3 loop spans 14 amino acids. Germline CDR1 and CDR2: SEHNR and FQNEAQ (reference sequence). Here the CDR3 reads CASSFLGQGYEQYF. CDR3 sequence (DNA): TGTGCCAGCAGCTTTTTGGGACAGGGGTACGAGCAGTACTTC. The whole variable domain, filled in from reference TRBV7-9 and TRBJ2-7, reads DTGVSQNPRHKITKRGQNVTFRCDPISEHNRLYWYRQTLGQGPEFLTYFQNEAQLEKSRLLSDRFSAERPKGSFSTLEIQRTEQGDSAMYLCASSFLGQGYEQYFGPGTRLTVT.

The chain links TRBV5-1 to TRBJ2-7, with 7 positions matching TRBD1. This CDR3 spans 14 amino acids. With V trimmed by 4 bases and J by 2 bases, 6 bases remained unmatched. Germline CDR1 SGHRS, CDR2 YFSETQ. The CDR3, as DNA: TGCGCCAGCAGCCCACTCGACAGGGCCTACGAGCAGTACTTC. Amino acids: CASSPLDRAYEQYF.

The V and J genes are TRBV4-3 and TRBJ2-3, with D hard to call. Germline values: CDR1 LGHNA, CDR2 YSLEER. The CDR3 totals 14 residues. V was trimmed by 0 bases and J by 4 bases, leaving 8 bases between them. DNA of the CDR3: TGCGCCAGCAGCCAAGATCCTGGCCCAGATACGCAGTATTTT. This codes for CASSQDPGPDTQYF.

V and J are TRBV7-9 and TRBJ2-3; 7 positions agree with TRBD1. V gave up 1 base and J gave up 5 bases; unmatched junction bases: 9. Germline V gives CDR1 SEHNR, CDR2 FQNEAQ (reference sequence). The CDR3 runs to 16 residues. The CDR3 spells CASSLGDRAVGDTQYF. In DNA form, the CDR3 reads TGTGCCAGCAGCTTAGGAGACAGGGCAGTTGGAGATACGCAGTATTTT.

This clone was observed a few times. This chain uses TRBV7-2 with TRBJ2-7, with TRBD2 as a possible D gene (5 bases). The CDR3 spans 15 residues. The ends were cut back, 7 bases at V and 2 bases at J, with 18 bases in the middle. The germline CDR1 and CDR2 sequences are SGHTA and FQGNSA. CDR3 DNA: TGTGCCAGCACCTCCCTGGAGAGCGGCACCTACGAGCAGTACTTC. Protein sequence: CASTSLESGTYEQYF.

This chain links TRBV5-1 with TRBJ1-2; no definite D call. CDR1 SGHRS and CDR2 YFSETQ come from the germline V gene. This CDR3 contains 13 residues. Trimming stripped 1 base from V and 4 bases from J, with 8 bases between. In DNA form, the CDR3 reads TGCGCCAGCAGCTTGACCGGACTCTATGGCTACACCTTC. Amino acids: CASSLTGLYGYTF.

The V call is TRBV29-1, the J call TRBJ2-1; maybe TRBD2 (5 bases). V dropped 6 bases and J dropped 4 bases, with 19 bases sitting between them. This CDR3 has 15 residues. CDR1 and CDR2 from the germline V gene are SQVTM and ANQGSEA. CDR3 sequence: CSVDESPGDYNEQFF. The CDR3 DNA follows: TGCAGCGTCGACGAGTCCCCCGGGGATTACAATGAGCAGTTCTTC.

The rearrangement uses TRBV11-2 and TRBJ1-6; tentatively, D is TRBD1 (6 bases). Germline CDR1 reads SGHAT; CDR2 reads FQNNGV. The length of the CDR3 is 15 residues. V was cut by 3 bases and J by 5 bases, with 11 bases left in between. The CDR3 sequence: CASSFTTGNNSPLHF. CDR3 nucleotides: TGTGCCAGCAGCTTTACAACAGGGAATAATTCACCCCTCCACTTT.

The chain carries TRBV9 and TRBJ2-2; 7 bases align to TRBD1. CDR1 is SGDLS, CDR2 YYNGEE, per germline. J was trimmed by 7 bases and V by 0 bases; bases with no gene match: 6. This CDR3 region has 15 residues. The CDR3, as DNA: TGTGCCAGCAGCGTAGGGGGCAGGGGGATCGGGGAGCTGTTTTTT. Residues: CASSVGGRGIGELFF.

CDR3 DNA: TGTGCCAGCAGTTTAACGGGAGGGCCGTACAATGAGCAGTTCTTC. Protein product: CASSLTGGPYNEQFF. The J gene is TRBJ2-1, the V gene TRBV27, with TRBD2 matching over 8 bases. Germline V gene lookup returns CDR1 MNHEY and CDR2 SMNVEV (reference sequence). The ends lost 2 bases at V and 4 bases at J; junction bases unmatched: 4. The CDR3 contains 15 residues.

The J gene is TRBJ2-5, the V gene TRBV7-2; 8 nucleotides match TRBD2. CDR1 is SGHTA and CDR2 is FQGNSA in the germline V gene. This CDR3 is built from 15 residues. Losses at the gene ends were 2 bases for V and 1 base for J; bases not matched to a gene: 3. This CDR3 reads CASSLRGGGQETQYF. The CDR3 nucleotides read TGTGCCAGCAGCTTACGGGGGGGCGGCCAAGAGACCCAGTACTTC.

The J gene is TRBJ1-4, the V gene TRBV7-8; D unclear. V was clipped by 1 base and J by 7 bases, with 10 bases between them. The CDR3 loop spans 14 amino acids. From germline, CDR1 is SGHVS and CDR2 FQNEAQ. CDR3 sequence reads: CASSLGRGGEKLFF. The CDR3 DNA follows: TGTGCCAGCAGCTTAGGACGGGGAGGTGAAAAACTGTTTTTT.